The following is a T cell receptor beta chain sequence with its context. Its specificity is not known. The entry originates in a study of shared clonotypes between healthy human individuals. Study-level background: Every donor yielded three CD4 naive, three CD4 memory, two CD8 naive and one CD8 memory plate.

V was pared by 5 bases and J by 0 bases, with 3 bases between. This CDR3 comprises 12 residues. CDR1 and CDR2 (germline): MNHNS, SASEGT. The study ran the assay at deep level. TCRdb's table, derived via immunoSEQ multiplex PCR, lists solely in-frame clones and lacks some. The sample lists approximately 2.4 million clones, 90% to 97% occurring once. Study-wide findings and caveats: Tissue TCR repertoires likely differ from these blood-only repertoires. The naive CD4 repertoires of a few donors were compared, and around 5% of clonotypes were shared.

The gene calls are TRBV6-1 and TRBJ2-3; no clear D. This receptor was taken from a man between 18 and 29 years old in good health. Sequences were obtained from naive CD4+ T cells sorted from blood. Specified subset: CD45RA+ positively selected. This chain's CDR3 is CASSLSTDTQYF. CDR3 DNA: TGTGCCAGCAGTTTAAGCACAGATACGCAGTATTTT.